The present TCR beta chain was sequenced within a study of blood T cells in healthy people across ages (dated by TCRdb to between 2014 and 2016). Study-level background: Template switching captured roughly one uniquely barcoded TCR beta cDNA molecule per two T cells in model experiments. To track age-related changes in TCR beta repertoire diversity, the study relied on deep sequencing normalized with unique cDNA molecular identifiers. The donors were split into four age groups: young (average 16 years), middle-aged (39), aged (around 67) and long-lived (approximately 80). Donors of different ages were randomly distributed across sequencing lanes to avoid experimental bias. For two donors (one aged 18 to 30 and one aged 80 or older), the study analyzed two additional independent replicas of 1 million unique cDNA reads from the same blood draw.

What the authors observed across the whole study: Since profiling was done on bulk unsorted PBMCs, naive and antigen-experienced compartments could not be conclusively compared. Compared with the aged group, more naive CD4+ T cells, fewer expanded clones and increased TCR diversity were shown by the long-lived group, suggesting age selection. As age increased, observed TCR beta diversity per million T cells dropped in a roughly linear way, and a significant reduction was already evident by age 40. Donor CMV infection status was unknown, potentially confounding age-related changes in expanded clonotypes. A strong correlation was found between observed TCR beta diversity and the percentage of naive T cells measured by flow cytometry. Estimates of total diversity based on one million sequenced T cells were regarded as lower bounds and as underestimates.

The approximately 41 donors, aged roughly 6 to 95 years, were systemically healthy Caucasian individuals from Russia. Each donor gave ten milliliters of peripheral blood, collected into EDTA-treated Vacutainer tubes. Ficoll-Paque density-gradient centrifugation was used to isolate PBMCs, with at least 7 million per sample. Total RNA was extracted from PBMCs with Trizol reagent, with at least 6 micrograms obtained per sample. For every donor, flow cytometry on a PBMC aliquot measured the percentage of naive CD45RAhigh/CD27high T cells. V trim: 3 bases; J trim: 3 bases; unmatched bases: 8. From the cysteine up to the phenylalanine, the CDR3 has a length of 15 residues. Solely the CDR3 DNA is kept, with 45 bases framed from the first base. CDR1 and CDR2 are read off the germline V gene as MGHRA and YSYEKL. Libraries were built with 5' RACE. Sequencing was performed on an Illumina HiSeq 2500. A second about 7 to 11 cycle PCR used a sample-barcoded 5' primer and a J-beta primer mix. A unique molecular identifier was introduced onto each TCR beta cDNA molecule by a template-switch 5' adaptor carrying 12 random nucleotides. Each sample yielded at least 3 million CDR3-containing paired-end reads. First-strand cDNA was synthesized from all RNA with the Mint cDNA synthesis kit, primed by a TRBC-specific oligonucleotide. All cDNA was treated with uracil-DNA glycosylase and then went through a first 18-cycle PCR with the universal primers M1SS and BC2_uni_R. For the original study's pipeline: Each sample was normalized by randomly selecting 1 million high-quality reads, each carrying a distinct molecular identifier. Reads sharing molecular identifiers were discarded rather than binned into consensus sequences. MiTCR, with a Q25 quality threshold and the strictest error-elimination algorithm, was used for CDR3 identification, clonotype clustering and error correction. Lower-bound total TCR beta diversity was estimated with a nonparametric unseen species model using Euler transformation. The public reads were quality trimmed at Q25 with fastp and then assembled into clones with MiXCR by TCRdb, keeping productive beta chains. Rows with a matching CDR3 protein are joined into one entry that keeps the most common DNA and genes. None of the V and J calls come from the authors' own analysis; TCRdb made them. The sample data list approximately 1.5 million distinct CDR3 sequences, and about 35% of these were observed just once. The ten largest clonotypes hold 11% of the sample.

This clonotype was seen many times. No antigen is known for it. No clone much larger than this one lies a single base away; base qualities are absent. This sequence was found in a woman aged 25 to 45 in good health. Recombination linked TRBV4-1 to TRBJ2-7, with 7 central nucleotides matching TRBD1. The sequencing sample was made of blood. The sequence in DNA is TGCGCCAGCAGCCAGAGGACAGGTGGGTTCTACGAGCAGTACTTC. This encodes CASSQRTGGFYEQYF.